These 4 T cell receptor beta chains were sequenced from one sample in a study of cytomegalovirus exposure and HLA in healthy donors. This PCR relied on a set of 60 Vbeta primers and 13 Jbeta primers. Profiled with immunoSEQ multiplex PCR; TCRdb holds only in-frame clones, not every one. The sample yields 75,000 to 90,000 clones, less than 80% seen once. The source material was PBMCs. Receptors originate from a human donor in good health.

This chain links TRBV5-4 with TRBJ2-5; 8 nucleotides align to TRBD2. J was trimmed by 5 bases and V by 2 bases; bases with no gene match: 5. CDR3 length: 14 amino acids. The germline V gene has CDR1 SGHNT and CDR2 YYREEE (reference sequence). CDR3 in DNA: TGTGCCAGCAGCTTTAATCGGGGGGGGGAGACCCAGTACTTC. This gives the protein CASSFNRGGETQYF.

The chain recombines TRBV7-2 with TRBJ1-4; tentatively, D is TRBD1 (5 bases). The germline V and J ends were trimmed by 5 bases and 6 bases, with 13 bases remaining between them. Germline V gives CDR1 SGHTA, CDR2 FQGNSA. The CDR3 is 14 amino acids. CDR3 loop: CASSKRAGDEKLFF. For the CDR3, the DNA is TGTGCCAGCAGCAAAAGGGCGGGGGATGAAAAACTGTTTTTT.

The CDR3 loop is CASSPGGLANYGYTF. Here the CDR3 DNA reads TGTGCCAGCAGCCCTGGGGGGTTAGCTAACTATGGCTACACCTTC. The V gene is TRBV7-6, the J gene TRBJ1-2; TRBD1 might be the D (5 bases). Germline V gene sequence: CDR1 SGHVS, CDR2 FNYEAQ. Deletions cut 5 bases from V and 0 bases from J, with 13 bases between. The CDR3 has 15 amino acids.

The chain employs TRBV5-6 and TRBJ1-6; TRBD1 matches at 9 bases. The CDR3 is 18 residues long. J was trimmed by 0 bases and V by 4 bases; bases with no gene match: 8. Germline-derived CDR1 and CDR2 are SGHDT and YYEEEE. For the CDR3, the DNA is TGTGCCAGCAGCGGGTACGGGACAGGGAGCTCCTATAATTCACCCCTCCACTTT. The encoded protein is CASSGYGTGSSYNSPLHF.